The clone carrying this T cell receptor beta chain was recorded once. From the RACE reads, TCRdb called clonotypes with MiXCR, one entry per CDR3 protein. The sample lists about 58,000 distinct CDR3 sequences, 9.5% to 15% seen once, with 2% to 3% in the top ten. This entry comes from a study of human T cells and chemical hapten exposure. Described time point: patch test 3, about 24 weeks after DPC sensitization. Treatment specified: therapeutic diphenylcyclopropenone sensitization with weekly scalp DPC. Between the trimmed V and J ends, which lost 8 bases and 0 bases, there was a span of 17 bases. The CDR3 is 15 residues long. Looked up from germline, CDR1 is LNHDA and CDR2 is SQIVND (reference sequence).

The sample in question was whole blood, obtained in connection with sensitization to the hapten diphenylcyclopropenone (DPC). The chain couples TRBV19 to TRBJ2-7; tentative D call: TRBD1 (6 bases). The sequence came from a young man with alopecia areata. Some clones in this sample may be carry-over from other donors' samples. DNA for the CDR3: TGTGCCAGTGCGACAGGACTCGGGCTCTCCTACGAGCAGTACTTC. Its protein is CASATGLGLSYEQYF. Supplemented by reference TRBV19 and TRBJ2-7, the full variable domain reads DGGITQSPKYLFRKEGQNVTLSCEQNLNHDAMYWYRQDPGQGLRLIYYSQIVNDFQKGDIAEGYSVSREKKESFPLTVTSAQKNPTAFYLCASATGLGLSYEQYFGPGTRLTVT.